The 15 T cell receptor beta chains listed next were all sequenced from one sample in a study of T cell repertoires in cytomegalovirus infection. MiXCR, run by TCRdb on the reads, gives a single entry per CDR3 protein. Among around 210,000 distinct CDR3 sequences listed, 6% to 8% were seen once. The material sequenced was PBMCs. The receptor set was obtained from a human donor in good health (CMV status not recorded). Some clones in this sample may be carry-over from other donors' samples.

This clonotype has at least ten counts. The gene calls are TRBV7-2 and TRBJ1-5; TRBD1 matches at 8 bases. The ends lost 6 bases at V and 6 bases at J; junction bases unmatched: 7. The length of the CDR3 is 14 residues. CDR1 is SGHTA, CDR2 FQGNSA, per germline. CDR3 in amino acids: CASRPGGSTQPQHF. Written as DNA, the CDR3 is TGTGCCAGCAGGCCAGGGGGCTCCACTCAGCCCCAGCATTTT.

This clonotype appeared many times. The genes are TRBV20-1 and TRBJ2-3; TRBD2 agrees at 7 bases. Germline V gives CDR1 DFQATT, CDR2 SNEGSKA (reference sequence). The CDR3 is 14 residues long. Trimming took 1 base from V and 6 from J; bases not matched to a gene: 7. DNA of the CDR3: TGCAGTGCTAGAGCTAGCGGCGTAGGGGATACGCAGTATTTT. Translation: CSARASGVGDTQYF.

This clonotype was picked up many times. The J gene is TRBJ2-3, the V gene TRBV20-1; 9 positions agree with TRBD2. CDR1 is DFQATT and CDR2 is SNEGSKA in the germline V gene (reference sequence). The junction had 5 bases not matched to a gene; V was cut back by 5 bases and J by 2 bases. This CDR3 has 14 amino acids. CDR3 DNA: TGCAGTGCTGCGTCTAGCGGGAACACAGATACGCAGTATTTT. It encodes CSAASSGNTDTQYF.

This clonotype was observed many times. The V call is TRBV7-9, the J call TRBJ2-1, with 7 nucleotides matching TRBD2. Trimming took 4 bases from V and 10 from J; bases not matched to a gene: 4. The CDR3 extends over 12 amino acids. Germline CDR1 reads SEHNR; CDR2 reads FQNEAQ (reference sequence). CDR3 coding DNA: TGTGCCAGCAGCTCAATAGCGGGCGAGCAGTTCTTC. Its protein is CASSSIAGEQFF. The full variable domain, in which reference TRBV7-9 and TRBJ2-1 provide the parts outside the CDR3, is DTGVSQNPRHKITKRGQNVTFRCDPISEHNRLYWYRQTLGQGPEFLTYFQNEAQLEKSRLLSDRFSAERPKGSFSTLEIQRTEQGDSAMYLCASSSIAGEQFFGPGTRLTVL.

This clonotype appeared many times. The genes are TRBV7-2 and TRBJ2-7; possible D gene TRBD1, 6 bases. Germline CDR1 reads SGHTA; CDR2 reads FQGNSA. Trimming removed 1 base at V and 6 bases at J, with 10 bases between. The CDR3 totals 13 residues. The chain's CDR3 is CASSLDYRAEQYF. DNA for the CDR3: TGTGCCAGCAGCTTAGATTACAGGGCCGAGCAGTACTTC.

This clonotype has a count of ten or more. The V call is TRBV29-1, the J call TRBJ2-6; 7 bases align to TRBD2. J was trimmed by 2 bases and V by 5 bases; bases with no gene match: 0. This CDR3 is 13 amino acids long. Germline assignment: CDR1 SQVTM and CDR2 ANQGSEA. The CDR3 reads CSVRGAGANVLTF. Written as DNA, the CDR3 is TGCAGCGTTCGGGGGGCTGGGGCCAACGTCCTGACTTTC.

This clonotype was recorded at least ten times. V and J are TRBV7-2 and TRBJ2-1, with 9 bases identical to TRBD2. The CDR3 sequence is 14 residues long. The junction had 6 bases not matched to a gene; V was cut back by 8 bases and J by 4 bases. In germline, CDR1 is SGHTA, CDR2 FQGNSA. Here the CDR3 DNA reads TGTGCCAGCGCTAGCGGGGTAGTTTACAATGAGCAGTTCTTC. It specifies CASASGVVYNEQFF. Drawing the rest from reference TRBV7-2 and TRBJ2-1, the complete variable domain is GAGVSQSPSNKVTEKGKDVELRCDPISGHTALYWYRQSLGQGLEFLIYFQGNSAPDKSGLPSDRFSAERTGGSVSTLTIQRTQQEDSAVYLCASASGVVYNEQFFGPGTRLTVL.

This clonotype has a count of ten or more. The chain employs TRBV11-2 and TRBJ1-2, with TRBD1 identical over 7 bases. The junction had 8 bases not matched to a gene; V was cut back by 2 bases and J by 5 bases. This CDR3 has 15 residues. Germline CDR1 reads SGHAT; CDR2 reads FQNNGV. The DNA of the CDR3 is TGTGCCAGCAGCTTAATACGGGACAGTGATTATGGCTACACCTTC. It yields the protein CASSLIRDSDYGYTF.

In regard to this clonotype: Since a much larger clone is just one base distant, this may be a read error. This chain joins TRBV7-3 and TRBJ2-5; D is unclear. The CDR3 consists of 13 residues. V was pared by 4 bases and J by 5 bases, with 11 bases between. Germline V gene sequence: CDR1 SGHTA, CDR2 FQGTGA. The CDR3 loop reads CASSSPVSETQYF. CDR3 nucleotide sequence: TGTGCCAGCAGCTCCCCTGTGAGTGAGACCCAGTACTTC.

This clonotype was seen repeatedly, ten times or more. The rearrangement links TRBV7-2 to TRBJ2-5; D gene ambiguous. The V end lost 5 bases, the J end lost 5 bases, and 21 bases lay between the germline ends. CDR1 SGHTA and CDR2 FQGNSA come from the germline V gene. This CDR3 has 16 amino acids. CDR3 in DNA: TGTGCCAGCAGCCCCCCAGTCCCCGGTTGGTCGGAGACCCAGTACTTC. It yields the protein CASSPPVPGWSETQYF.

This clonotype was recorded many times. The chain has TRBV7-2 and TRBJ1-3; perhaps TRBD1 as D (6 bases). The CDR3 runs 14 residues. In germline, CDR1 is SGHTA, CDR2 FQGNSA. V was trimmed by 7 bases and J by 2 bases, leaving 12 bases between them. As DNA, the CDR3 is TGTGCCAGCACCACAGGGAATCCTGGAAACACCATATATTTT. It codes for CASTTGNPGNTIYF.

The chain joins TRBV16 to TRBJ1-5, with D possibly matching TRBD1 (5 bases). Deletions cut 3 bases from V and 6 bases from J, with 15 bases between. The CDR3 is 15 residues long. Per the germline V gene, CDR1 is KGHSY and CDR2 is FQNENV. CDR3 loop: CASSHSGDGGQPQHF. The CDR3 coding sequence is TGTGCCAGCAGCCATTCGGGGGACGGGGGTCAGCCCCAGCATTTT.

In this sample, this clonotype turned up a few times. The chain has TRBV6-5 and TRBJ2-1; TRBD2 matches 11 bases. CDR3 length equals 20 residues. Looked up from germline, CDR1 is MNHEY and CDR2 is SVGAGI. With 1 base clipped from V and 0 bases from J, the junction kept 11 bases outside the gene matches. The CDR3 reads CASSYLPIGTSGSSYNEQFF. The CDR3 DNA follows: TGTGCCAGCAGTTACTTACCAATTGGGACTAGCGGTAGCTCCTACAATGAGCAGTTCTTC.

This clonotype was counted at least ten times. The genes are TRBV7-9 and TRBJ1-2, with a tentative D call TRBD1 (5 bases). The CDR3 loop spans 16 amino acids. The germline V and J ends were trimmed by 5 bases and 4 bases, with 20 bases remaining between them. Looked up from germline, CDR1 is SEHNR and CDR2 is FQNEAQ (reference sequence). The CDR3 sequence: CASSPATSQTAYGYTF. DNA for the CDR3: TGTGCCAGCAGCCCCGCGACCTCTCAGACAGCCTATGGCTACACCTTC.

This clonotype was observed at least ten times. V gene TRBV12-3 or TRBV12-4 combines with J gene TRBJ2-5, with D hard to call. V was cut by 6 bases and J by 0 bases, with 17 bases left in between. The length of the CDR3 is 16 residues. The CDR3 bases are TGTGCCAGCAGCCGACCCAACACAGCGAACCAAGAGACCCAGTACTTC. Translated: CASSRPNTANQETQYF.